This T cell receptor beta chain was recorded in a study of shared clonotypes between healthy human individuals. Libraries were prepared by immunoSEQ multiplex PCR; TCRdb keeps only in-frame clonotypes and omits some of them. The sample records around 620,000 clones, about 95% being singletons. Positively selected for CCR7, the CD45RO-negative cells used as naive CD8 cells excluded terminally differentiated effector memory CD45RA+ cells. V was trimmed by 4 bases and J by 6 bases, leaving 13 bases between them. Looked up from germline, CDR1 is SGHNT and CDR2 is YYREEE (reference sequence). This CDR3 comprises 13 residues.

V usage is TRBV5-4 and J usage is TRBJ1-1; tentative D call: TRBD1 (6 bases). The material sequenced was naive CD8+ T cells sorted from blood. The clonotype originates from a young woman in good health. CDR3 sequence: CASSPGTSPEAFF. The CDR3 DNA follows: TGTGCCAGCAGCCCCGGGACAAGCCCTGAAGCTTTCTTT.